The clone carrying this TCR beta chain was seen a handful of times. Its antigen is unknown. This entry is derived from a study of CD8 T cells in ankylosing spondylitis. Study findings and constraints: Reports of some motif variants in reactive arthritis synovial fluid and blood predate this one. Peripheral blood samples showed relatively rare disease-linked clones, and these clones were CD8+. A motif in TCR beta, a set of 8 or 9 highly homologous variants, appeared characteristic of ankylosing spondylitis blood.

J was trimmed by 0 bases and V by 5 bases; bases with no gene match: 9. The CDR3 runs 16 residues. Germline V gene data show CDR1 as SGHRS and CDR2 as YFSETQ. Each CDR3 protein gets one entry after TCRdb re-called the 5' RACE reads with MiXCR. Among 240,000 or so distinct CDR3 sequences listed, about 10% were seen once. V usage is TRBV5-1 and J usage is TRBJ1-1, with 8 bases aligning to TRBD1. This receptor was obtained from a male donor with ankylosing spondylitis or in good health (not recorded which). The material sequenced was blood, either unsorted or a sorted T cell fraction (not recorded which). CDR3: CASSPDRDPMNTEAFF. CDR3 nucleotides: TGCGCCAGCAGTCCGGACAGGGACCCCATGAACACTGAAGCTTTCTTT. Variable domain in full (rest from reference TRBV5-1 and TRBJ1-1): KAGVTQTPRYLIKTRGQQVTLSCSPISGHRSVSWYQQTPGQGLQFLFEYFSETQRNKGNFPGRFSGRQFSNSRSEMNVSTLELGDSALYLCASSPDRDPMNTEAFFGQGTRLTVV.